This T cell receptor (beta chain) stems from a study of regulatory T cells in long-lasting Graves disease. Study-level information: New Graves' disease cases had less than 3 months of antithyroid drugs.

Investigators prepared the TCR beta libraries by applying iRepertoire HTBI primers and Arm-PCR of CDR3 regions. TCRdb re-called the multiplex PCR reads with MiXCR, one entry per CDR3 protein. The table has 420,000 or so distinct CDR3 sequences, roughly 15% seen once; the top ten hold 20% to 25%. There are 15 residues in the CDR3. Per germline, CDR1 MNHNS and CDR2 SASEGT. Between the trimmed V and J ends, which lost 7 bases and 0 bases, there was a span of 15 bases. Findings of the study overall: When disease was persistent, TRBV28, TRBJ1-2 and TRBJ2-5 were the favored segments.

Time point specified: newly diagnosed GD, antithyroid drugs for less than 3 months. After RNA was extracted from PBMCs, the TCR library was made from it. This clonotype was counted at least ten times. Its antigen is unknown. The data also belong to a second study, concerning T cells in Graves' hyperthyroidism and ophthalmopathy. From that report: A set of HTBI primers served as the primers for a first-round RT-PCR of the TCR CDR3. Researchers found most expanded thyroid clonotypes above 0.001 in blood as well.

V is TRBV6-1 and J is TRBJ1-2; D unclear. The specimen was peripheral blood mononuclear cells (PBMCs), collected at new diagnosis, from a patient treated with antithyroid drugs. The receptor comes from a woman in her late teens or twenties with Graves disease. The CDR3 coding sequence is TGTGCCAGCAAAATCAGTGGAGGGTCTAACTATGGCTACACCTTC. As protein: CASKISGGSNYGYTF.